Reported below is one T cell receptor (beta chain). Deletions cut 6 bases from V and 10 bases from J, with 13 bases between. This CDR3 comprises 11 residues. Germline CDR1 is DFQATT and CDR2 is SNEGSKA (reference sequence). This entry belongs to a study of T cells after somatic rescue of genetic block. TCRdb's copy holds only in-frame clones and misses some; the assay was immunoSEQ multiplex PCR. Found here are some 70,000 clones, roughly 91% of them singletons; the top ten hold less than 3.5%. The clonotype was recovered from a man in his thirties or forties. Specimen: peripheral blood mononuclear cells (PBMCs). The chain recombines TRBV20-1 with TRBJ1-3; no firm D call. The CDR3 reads CSATRQRTIYF. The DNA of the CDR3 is TGCAGTGCCACCCGGCAAAGGACCATATATTTT.